The 5 T cell receptor beta chains below were found in one sample sequenced in a study of beta chain features in type 1 diabetes. Overall study findings and caveats: Moderate but significant shortening of TCRB CDR3s was recorded in all four CD4+ subsets from Type 1 diabetes patients.

Of the isolated RNA, all was reverse transcribed, and so the sequenced material was expressed TCRB transcripts. Data came from immunoSEQ multiplex PCR; TCRdb stores just in-frame clones and leaves some out. The sample has 130,000 to 150,000 clones, 13% seen once. No antigens are known for them. The sample taken for sequencing was central memory CD4+ T cells from blood. The receptors come from a man between 18 and 29 years old with type 1 diabetes.

For the CDR3, the DNA is TGTGCCAGCAGTTCTCGACCCAGCCGAGGGGGTTCACCCCTCCACTTT. This encodes CASSSRPSRGGSPLHF. The J gene is TRBJ1-6, the V gene TRBV25-1; D perhaps matches TRBD1 (6 bases). There are 16 residues in the CDR3. V was trimmed by 5 bases and J by 9 bases, leaving 20 bases between them. The V gene's germline CDR1 is MGHDK and CDR2 SYGVNS.

In this sample, this clone turned up a few times. The V and J genes are TRBV30 and TRBJ1-5, with D unresolved. The germline V and J ends were trimmed by 3 bases and 5 bases, with 11 bases remaining between them. The length of the CDR3 is 13 residues. Germline V lookup: CDR1 GTSNPN, CDR2 SVGIG (reference sequence). Here the CDR3 reads CAWSVGTDQPQHF. In DNA form, the CDR3 reads TGTGCCTGGAGCGTAGGAACAGATCAGCCCCAGCATTTT.

V is TRBV5-1 and J is TRBJ2-5, with D perhaps TRBD1 (6 bases). CDR3 length equals 14 residues. Germline values: CDR1 SGHRS, CDR2 YFSETQ. V lost 4 bases to trimming and J lost 1 base, with 11 bases between them. The CDR3: CASSPDRPQETQYF. The CDR3 nucleotides read TGCGCCAGCAGCCCCGACAGGCCCCAAGAGACCCAGTACTTC.

This clone was seen more than once but under ten times. This rearrangement joins TRBV29-1 to TRBJ1-1; a weak D match, TRBD1 (5 bases). V shed 8 bases and J shed 7 bases, with 23 bases lying between them. CDR1 and CDR2 from the germline V gene are SQVTM and ANQGSEA. The CDR3 is 14 residues long. CDR3 region: CSSSMGETGGEAFF. For the CDR3, the DNA is TGCAGCTCGTCAATGGGGGAAACCGGGGGTGAAGCTTTCTTT.

This clone was recorded a few times. V gene TRBV10-3 combines with J gene TRBJ2-1; TRBD2 is a possible D gene (5 bases). The germline gives CDR1 ENHRY, CDR2 SYGVKD. The CDR3 loop spans 14 amino acids. Trimming took 3 bases from V and 5 from J, leaving 11 bases between them. For the CDR3, the DNA is TGTGCCATCAGTGACCCGAGGGTCGACAATGAGCAGTTCTTC. Amino acid sequence: CAISDPRVDNEQFF.